The 25 T cell receptor beta chains given below trace back to one sample, sequenced in a study of shared clonotypes between healthy human individuals (dated by TCRdb to 2020 to 2021). The method behind the library was the immunoSEQ multiplex PCR assay. In TCRdb, the immuneACCESS table is reduced to in-frame sequences with V and J assigned. These tables do not hold every clone; where another copy was compared, an unresolved V gene accounts for under half, and the others remain unexplained. Here the sample has about a million clones; 60% to 85% occur a single time. Jointly, the top ten make up about 1.5% of the sample. The sample comprised memory CD4+ T cells sorted from blood. The sample's cell subset or site label is to be understood as: CD45RA-negative fraction. The source is a man between 18 and 35 years old in good health.

The rearrangement uses TRBV2 and TRBJ1-6; maybe TRBD1 (5 bases). The ends were cut back, 6 bases at V and 14 bases at J, with 11 bases in the middle. The CDR3 is 11 amino acids. Germline values: CDR1 SNHLY, CDR2 FYNNEI. The CDR3 protein is CASRRGLALHF. Written as DNA, the CDR3 is TGTGCCAGCAGACGGGGGTTGGCCCTCCACTTT.

The chain employs TRBV28 and TRBJ2-2; 7 bases align to TRBD1. The length of the CDR3 is 15 residues. V gave up 4 bases and J gave up 7 bases; unmatched junction bases: 9. From germline, CDR1 is MDHEN and CDR2 SYDVKM. The CDR3 nucleotides are TGTGCCAGCAGTTCGACCGGACAGGTGGGCGGGGAGCTGTTTTTT. Encoded protein: CASSSTGQVGGELFF.

The chain is built from TRBV4-3 and TRBJ2-7; D perhaps matches TRBD1 (6 bases). Germline assignment: CDR1 LGHNA and CDR2 YSLEER. The CDR3 covers 15 residues. The V gene lost 2 bases and the J gene lost 1 base, with 12 bases spanning the gap. CDR3 coding DNA: TGCGCCAGCAGCCAAAAACAGGGAGAATCCTACGAGCAGTACTTC. As protein: CASSQKQGESYEQYF.

V usage is TRBV7-9 and J usage is TRBJ1-1, with 7 nucleotides matching TRBD1. V lost 0 bases, J lost 2 bases, and 6 bases stayed unmatched. The CDR3 has 16 residues. Germline loops: CDR1 SEHNR, CDR2 FQNEAQ (reference sequence). CDR3 nucleotides: TGTGCCAGCAGCTTAGCGCAGGGGACAGACAACACTGAAGCTTTCTTT. This sequence encodes CASSLAQGTDNTEAFF.

The chain joins TRBV5-4 to TRBJ1-2; 9 nucleotides align to TRBD1. The CDR3 is 14 amino acids. Trimming at V came to 4 bases and at J to 4 bases, leaving 5 bases not matched to a gene. Germline CDR1 reads SGHNT; CDR2 reads YYREEE (reference sequence). The CDR3 sequence is CASSGDREGYGYTF. The CDR3 region has the DNA TGTGCCAGCAGCGGGGACAGGGAAGGCTATGGCTACACCTTC.

V usage is TRBV30 and J usage is TRBJ1-1; 10 nucleotides match TRBD1. Trimming took 5 bases from V and 5 from J; bases not matched to a gene: 8. The CDR3 sequence is 14 residues long. The germline CDR1 and CDR2 sequences are GTSNPN and SVGIG (reference sequence). CDR3 nucleotide sequence: TGTGCCTGGGCGCCGGACAGGGGGGATACTGAAGCTTTCTTT. It yields the protein CAWAPDRGDTEAFF. Full variable domain (remainder filled in from reference TRBV30 and TRBJ1-1): SQTIHQWPATLVQPVGSPLSLECTVEGTSNPNLYWYRQAAGRGLQLLFYSVGIGQISSEVPQNLSASRPQDRQFILSSKKLLLSDSGFYLCAWAPDRGDTEAFFGQGTRLTVV.

The V call is TRBV10-3, the J call TRBJ1-1, with 8 bases matching TRBD1. Unmatched junction bases numbered 7, after V lost 6 bases and J lost 7 bases. CDR3 length: 13 residues. The germline gives CDR1 ENHRY, CDR2 SYGVKD. The CDR3 spells CAISAGGYLEAFF. CDR3 DNA sequence: TGTGCCATCAGCGCAGGGGGCTATCTTGAAGCTTTCTTT.

J is TRBJ1-1 and V is TRBV7-9, with D hard to call. This CDR3 comprises 12 residues. CDR1 and CDR2 from the germline V gene are SEHNR and FQNEAQ (reference sequence). V was shortened by 3 bases and J by 7 bases, with 9 bases between the two germline ends. CDR3 amino acids: CASSFARGEAFF. The DNA for the CDR3 is TGTGCCAGCAGCTTTGCCCGGGGTGAAGCTTTCTTT.

The genes are TRBV10-3 and TRBJ2-5; TRBD2 aligns across 15 bases. Germline V gene sequence: CDR1 ENHRY, CDR2 SYGVKD. This CDR3 is built from 16 residues. J was trimmed by 2 bases and V by 3 bases; bases with no gene match: 1. CDR3 sequence (DNA): TGTGCCATCAGTGACGGACTAGCGGGGGGGCAAGAGACCCAGTACTTC. Protein sequence: CAISDGLAGGQETQYF.

The J gene is TRBJ2-2, the V gene TRBV7-3, with unresolved D. The germline CDR1 and CDR2 sequences are SGHTA and FQGTGA. The CDR3 is made up of 14 amino acids. The germline V and J ends were trimmed by 5 bases and 4 bases, with 11 bases remaining between them. The DNA for the CDR3 is TGTGCCAGCAGCCCCGAGTATGGCACCGGGGAGCTGTTTTTT. It encodes CASSPEYGTGELFF.

The chain joins TRBV27 to TRBJ1-2; D is uncertain. The ends were cut back, 5 bases at V and 4 bases at J, with 17 bases in the middle. Looked up from germline, CDR1 is MNHEY and CDR2 is SMNVEV (reference sequence). CDR3 length: 15 amino acids. CDR3 bases: TGTGCCAGCAGTGGACCCCTCCGCGGGAGCTATGGCTACACCTTC. The encoded protein is CASSGPLRGSYGYTF.

The chain is built from TRBV30 and TRBJ1-2, with 8 bases identical to TRBD1. The V segment lost 2 bases and the J segment 7 bases; nucleotides outside the gene matches: 12. Germline V gene lookup returns CDR1 GTSNPN and CDR2 SVGIG (reference sequence). This CDR3 is built from 15 residues. Here the CDR3 reads CAWSPKDRVFGGYTF. For the CDR3, the DNA is TGTGCCTGGAGTCCAAAGGACAGGGTATTTGGTGGCTACACCTTC.

In regard to this clone: The identical CDR3 is also encoded by other nucleotide sequences in the sample. The chain couples TRBV5-1 to TRBJ2-5, with TRBD1 matching over 9 bases. There are 14 residues in the CDR3. The J segment lost 5 bases and the V segment lost 4 bases, leaving 6 bases of the junction unmatched. Germline V lookup: CDR1 SGHRS, CDR2 YFSETQ. CDR3 sequence: CASSDTGGGETQYF. The CDR3 bases are TGCGCCAGCAGCGATACAGGGGGCGGGGAGACCCAGTACTTC.

The rearrangement links TRBV18 to TRBJ2-7; D could derive from TRBD1 or TRBD2 (5 bases each). Germline V gene lookup returns CDR1 KGHSH and CDR2 LQKENI. V gave up 1 base and J gave up 3 bases, with 16 bases separating them. The CDR3 has 16 amino acids. CDR3 amino acids: CASSPLGAGTHYEQYF. The DNA for the CDR3 is TGTGCCAGCTCACCACTTGGCGCCGGGACCCACTACGAGCAGTACTTC.

This clone was detected many times. CDR3 amino acids: CASSPQGLSNSPLHF. CDR3 coding DNA: TGTGCCAGCAGCCCACAGGGACTGAGCAATTCACCCCTCCACTTT. The chain employs TRBV11-2 and TRBJ1-6; perhaps TRBD1 as D (6 bases). The ends were cut back, 5 bases at V and 7 bases at J, with 15 bases in the middle. Germline CDR1 SGHAT, CDR2 FQNNGV. CDR3 length equals 15 residues.

The V gene is TRBV7-9, the J gene TRBJ2-7; no clear D gene. Germline values: CDR1 SEHNR, CDR2 FQNEAQ (reference sequence). The CDR3 loop spans 14 amino acids. Deletions cut 5 bases from V and 5 bases from J, with 16 bases between. The CDR3 bases are TGTGCCAGCAGCCCCGCTAAGGCGTTCGACGAGCAGTACTTC. Protein: CASSPAKAFDEQYF.

This chain joins TRBV6-1 and TRBJ2-2; unclear D gene. V dropped 6 bases and J dropped 2 bases, with 4 bases sitting between them. This CDR3 comprises 12 residues. The germline CDR1 and CDR2 sequences are MNHNS and SASEGT. The CDR3 bases are TGTGCCAGCAGAATTAACACCGGGGAGCTGTTTTTT. This encodes CASRINTGELFF.

This rearrangement joins TRBV9 to TRBJ2-3; D perhaps matches TRBD2 (6 bases). Per the germline V gene, CDR1 is SGDLS and CDR2 is YYNGEE. The CDR3 length is 16 residues. V dropped 0 bases and J dropped 0 bases, with 11 bases sitting between them. The CDR3 sequence: CASSVAEGSSTDTQYF. As DNA, the CDR3 is TGTGCCAGCAGCGTAGCGGAGGGGTCTAGCACAGATACGCAGTATTTT.

As for this clone: One end of the junction varies from germline; a read error may be responsible. The chain has TRBV19 and TRBJ1-2; D is possibly TRBD1 (5 bases). CDR3 length: 9 residues. Looked up from germline, CDR1 is LNHDA and CDR2 is SQIVND (reference sequence). This CDR3 reads CASSQGSLF. As DNA, the CDR3 is TGTGCCAGTAGTCAGGGTAGCCTCTTC.

This clone was seen a handful of times. The rearrangement links TRBV29-1 to TRBJ2-7; 12 bases map to TRBD1. The germline CDR1 and CDR2 sequences are SQVTM and ANQGSEA. This CDR3 is built from 16 residues. Losses at the gene ends were 6 bases for V and 1 base for J; bases not matched to a gene: 10. The chain's CDR3 is CSVQHGTGGRSYEQYF. CDR3 nucleotides: TGCAGCGTCCAACACGGGACAGGGGGCAGGTCCTACGAGCAGTACTTC.

The chain recombines TRBV10-3 with TRBJ1-1; D ambiguous. The CDR3 extends over 13 amino acids. The V end lost 3 bases, the J end lost 1 base, and 6 bases lay between the germline ends. CDR1 ENHRY and CDR2 SYGVKD come from the germline V gene. The CDR3: CAISDGENTEAFF. In DNA, the CDR3 is TGTGCCATCAGTGATGGCGAGAACACTGAAGCTTTCTTT.

The chain couples TRBV7-2 to TRBJ2-6, with D possibly being TRBD1 or TRBD2 (5 bases each). The CDR3 consists of 13 residues. CDR1 and CDR2 from the germline V gene are SGHTA and FQGNSA. The V and J ends lost 8 bases and 2 bases respectively, with 7 bases between them. CDR3 sequence (DNA): TGTGCCAGCCGAGGGGCTGGGGCCAACGTCCTGACTTTC. This translates into CASRGAGANVLTF.

Here the CDR3 DNA reads TGTGCCTGGAGTAACTGGGCCGATACGCAGTATTTT. Its translation: CAWSNWADTQYF. V and J are TRBV30 and TRBJ2-3; D is ambiguous. This CDR3 comprises 12 residues. The V and J ends lost 2 bases and 6 bases respectively, with 9 bases between them. CDR1 is GTSNPN, CDR2 SVGIG, per germline (reference sequence).

The chain links TRBV6-5 to TRBJ1-5; D gene ambiguous. The CDR3 has 12 amino acids. Germline values: CDR1 MNHEY, CDR2 SVGAGI. V was cut by 11 bases and J by 6 bases, with 14 bases left in between. Here the CDR3 DNA reads TGTGCCGCACCGCGGGGAGGTCAGCCCCAGCATTTT. Translating it yields CAAPRGGQPQHF.

The chain uses TRBV27 and TRBJ2-3, with D hard to call. Trimming shortened V by 5 bases and J by 2 bases, and 23 bases separated the two germline ends. Germline-derived CDR1 and CDR2 are MNHEY and SMNVEV (reference sequence). The CDR3 extends over 18 amino acids. CDR3 bases: TGTGCCAGCAGTCCCTACCAGCGTCAGACGAATCCCACAGATACGCAGTATTTT. This encodes CASSPYQRQTNPTDTQYF.